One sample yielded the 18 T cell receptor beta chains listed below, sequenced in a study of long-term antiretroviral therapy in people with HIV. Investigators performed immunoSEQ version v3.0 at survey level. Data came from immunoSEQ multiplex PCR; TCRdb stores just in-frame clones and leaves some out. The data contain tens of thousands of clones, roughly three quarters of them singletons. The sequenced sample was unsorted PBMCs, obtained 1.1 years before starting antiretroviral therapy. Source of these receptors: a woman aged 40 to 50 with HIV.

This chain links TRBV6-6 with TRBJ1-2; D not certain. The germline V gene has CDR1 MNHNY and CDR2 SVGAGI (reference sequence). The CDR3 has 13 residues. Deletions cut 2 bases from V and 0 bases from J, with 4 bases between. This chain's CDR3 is CASSYDPNYGYTF. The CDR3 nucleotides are TGTGCCAGCAGTTACGATCCTAACTATGGCTACACCTTC.

CDR3 residues: CASIDHGQGKTTEAFF. CDR3 sequence (DNA): TGCGCCAGCATTGACCACGGACAGGGGAAAACGACTGAAGCTTTCTTT. J is TRBJ1-1 and V is TRBV5-1; the match to TRBD1 covers 9 bases. This CDR3 spans 16 amino acids. The germline gives CDR1 SGHRS, CDR2 YFSETQ. V dropped 6 bases and J dropped 5; count of bases not matched to a gene: 14. Full variable domain (remainder filled in from reference TRBV5-1 and TRBJ1-1): KAGVTQTPRYLIKTRGQQVTLSCSPISGHRSVSWYQQTPGQGLQFLFEYFSETQRNKGNFPGRFSGRQFSNSRSEMNVSTLELGDSALYLCASIDHGQGKTTEAFFGQGTRLTVV.

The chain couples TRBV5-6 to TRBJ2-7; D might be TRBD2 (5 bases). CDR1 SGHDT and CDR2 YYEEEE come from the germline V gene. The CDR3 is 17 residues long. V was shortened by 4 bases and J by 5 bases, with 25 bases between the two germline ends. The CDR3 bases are TGTGCCAGCAGCCCCTCCGGGTGGGCGCCGAGCGGCCACGAGCAGTACTTC. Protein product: CASSPSGWAPSGHEQYF.

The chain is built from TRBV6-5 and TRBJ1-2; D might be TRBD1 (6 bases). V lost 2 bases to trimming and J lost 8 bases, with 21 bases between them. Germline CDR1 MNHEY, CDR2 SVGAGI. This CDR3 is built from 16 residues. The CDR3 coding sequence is TGTGCCAGCAGTTACACCGGATCAGGGATGGGGGGCGGCTACACCTTC. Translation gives CASSYTGSGMGGGYTF.

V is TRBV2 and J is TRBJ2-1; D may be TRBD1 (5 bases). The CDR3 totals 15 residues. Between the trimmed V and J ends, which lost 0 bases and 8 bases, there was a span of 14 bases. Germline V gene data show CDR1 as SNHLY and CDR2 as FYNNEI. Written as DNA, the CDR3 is TGTGCCAGCAGTGAAGCGGGGCTTGCGTACGATGAGCAGTTCTTC. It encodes CASSEAGLAYDEQFF.

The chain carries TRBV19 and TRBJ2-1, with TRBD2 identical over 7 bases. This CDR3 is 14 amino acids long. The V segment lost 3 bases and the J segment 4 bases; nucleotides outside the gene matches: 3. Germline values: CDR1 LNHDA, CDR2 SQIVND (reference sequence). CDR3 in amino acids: CASSMDGRYNEQFF. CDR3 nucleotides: TGTGCCAGTAGTATGGACGGGAGGTACAATGAGCAGTTCTTC.

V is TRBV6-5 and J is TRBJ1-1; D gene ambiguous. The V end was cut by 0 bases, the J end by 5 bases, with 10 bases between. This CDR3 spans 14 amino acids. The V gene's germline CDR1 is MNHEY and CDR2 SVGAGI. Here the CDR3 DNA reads TGTGCCAGCAGTTACTCCGGTGGGAGGACTGAAGCTTTCTTT. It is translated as CASSYSGGRTEAFF.

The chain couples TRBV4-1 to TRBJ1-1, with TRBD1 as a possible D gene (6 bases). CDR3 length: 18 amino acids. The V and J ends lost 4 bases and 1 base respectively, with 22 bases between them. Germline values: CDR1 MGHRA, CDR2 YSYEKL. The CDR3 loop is CASSPFPGSTGENTEAFF. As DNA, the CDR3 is TGCGCCAGCAGCCCTTTCCCGGGGTCGACAGGCGAGAACACTGAAGCTTTCTTT.

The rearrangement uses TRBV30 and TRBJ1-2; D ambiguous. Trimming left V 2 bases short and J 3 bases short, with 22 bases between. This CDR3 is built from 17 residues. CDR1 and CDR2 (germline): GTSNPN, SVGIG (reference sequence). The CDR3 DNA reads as TGTGCCTGGAGTCCCATTCTAAGAGACCCAGTATACTATGGCTACACCTTC. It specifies CAWSPILRDPVYYGYTF. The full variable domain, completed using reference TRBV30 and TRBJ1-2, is SQTIHQWPATLVQPVGSPLSLECTVEGTSNPNLYWYRQAAGRGLQLLFYSVGIGQISSEVPQNLSASRPQDRQFILSSKKLLLSDSGFYLCAWSPILRDPVYYGYTFGSGTRLTVV.

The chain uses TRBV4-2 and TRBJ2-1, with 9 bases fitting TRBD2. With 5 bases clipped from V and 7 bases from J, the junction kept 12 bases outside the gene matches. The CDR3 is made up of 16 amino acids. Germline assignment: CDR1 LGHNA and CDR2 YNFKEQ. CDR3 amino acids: CASSDVVAGGLNEQFF. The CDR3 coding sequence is TGTGCCAGCAGCGACGTGGTCGCGGGGGGGCTAAATGAGCAGTTCTTC.

CDR3 bases: TGTGCCAGCAGCTGGCAAGGGACTGGGGGGACTGAAGCTTTCTTT. It specifies CASSWQGTGGTEAFF. This chain joins TRBV5-6 and TRBJ1-1; tentatively, D is TRBD1 (5 bases). This CDR3 is 15 amino acids long. Germline CDR1 is SGHDT and CDR2 is YYEEEE. The ends were cut back, 3 bases at V and 5 bases at J, with 17 bases in the middle.

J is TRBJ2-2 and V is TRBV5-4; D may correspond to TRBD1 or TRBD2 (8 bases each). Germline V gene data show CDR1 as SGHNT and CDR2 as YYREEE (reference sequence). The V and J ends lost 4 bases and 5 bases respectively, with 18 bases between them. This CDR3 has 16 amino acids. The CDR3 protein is CASSRGGQGATGELFF. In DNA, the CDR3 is TGTGCCAGCAGCCGGGGGGGGCAGGGGGCTACCGGGGAGCTGTTTTTT.

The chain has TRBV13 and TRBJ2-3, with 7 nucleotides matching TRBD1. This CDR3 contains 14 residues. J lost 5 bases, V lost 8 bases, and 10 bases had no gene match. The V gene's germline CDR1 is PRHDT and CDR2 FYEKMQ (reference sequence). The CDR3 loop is CASPRDSQLDTQYF. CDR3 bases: TGTGCCAGCCCCCGGGACAGTCAGTTAGATACGCAGTATTTT.

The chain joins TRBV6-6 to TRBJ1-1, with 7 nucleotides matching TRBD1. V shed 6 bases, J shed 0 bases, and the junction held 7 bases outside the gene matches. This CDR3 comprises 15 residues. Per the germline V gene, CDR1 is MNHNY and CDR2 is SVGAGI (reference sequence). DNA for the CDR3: TGTGCCAGCAGAAGGGACAGCATAATGAACACTGAAGCTTTCTTT. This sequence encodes CASRRDSIMNTEAFF.

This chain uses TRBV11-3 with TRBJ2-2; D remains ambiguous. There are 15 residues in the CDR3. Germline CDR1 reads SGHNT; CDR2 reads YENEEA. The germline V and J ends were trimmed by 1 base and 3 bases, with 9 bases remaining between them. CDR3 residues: CASSLAYRDTGELFF. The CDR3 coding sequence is TGTGCCAGCAGCTTAGCTTACAGAGACACCGGGGAGCTGTTTTTT.

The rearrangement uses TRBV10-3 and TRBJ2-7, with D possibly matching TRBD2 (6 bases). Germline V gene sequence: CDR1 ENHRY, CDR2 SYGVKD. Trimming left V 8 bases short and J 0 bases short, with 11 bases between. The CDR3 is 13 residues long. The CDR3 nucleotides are TGTGCCATCGGGGCTAGCGCCTCCTACGAGCAGTACTTC. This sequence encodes CAIGASASYEQYF.

The CDR3 nucleotides are TGTGCCAGCAGCTTAGATACTGGACTAGTACACACCGGGGAGCTGTTTTTT. Amino acids: CASSLDTGLVHTGELFF. The V call is TRBV11-2, the J call TRBJ2-2; the match to TRBD2 covers 7 bases. This CDR3 has 17 residues. Germline loops: CDR1 SGHAT, CDR2 FQNNGV. V was clipped by 0 bases and J by 3 bases; unmatched bases: 7.

CDR3 sequence (DNA): TGCGCCAGCAGCCAAGTAGGTGAAGCCTATGGCTACACCTTC. Translating gives CASSQVGEAYGYTF. The V call is TRBV4-3, the J call TRBJ1-2; no firm D call. V was trimmed by 1 base and J by 4 bases, leaving 10 bases between them. Per germline, CDR1 LGHNA and CDR2 YSLEER. The CDR3 spans 14 residues.